This TCR beta chain emerged from a study of shared clonotypes between healthy human individuals (TCRdb year 2020). Looking at the study overall: A couple of women and a few men aged 18 to 49 years were included in the cohort. Per donor, three plates each were used for CD4 naive and CD4 memory, two for CD8 naive, and one for CD8 memory. To estimate repertoire size and how much clonotypes are shared between individuals, the study performed deep sequencing of blood TCR repertoires from a few healthy adults. Libraries were prepared and TCR repertoires were sequenced by different laboratories using diverse techniques, in order to increase sequencing depth and limit assay-specific biases. Between about 0.94 and 10 billion PBMCs per donor were obtained by leukapheresis.

TCR CDR3 regions were amplified from genomic DNA by multiplex PCR using the deep immunoSEQ assay. Extracted genomic DNA from each cell subset was distributed evenly across all wells of several immunoSEQ 96-well plates, and each plate was treated as a replicate. For sorted subsets, each replicate PCR was loaded with about 200 ng genomic DNA, equivalent to approximately 27,000 T cell genomes. The purified libraries were quantified using a Qubit 3.0 fluorometer, sized with a Bioanalyzer 2100, and then quantified again using the KAPA Library Quantification kit. Every immunoSEQ 96-well plate was sequenced on a dedicated single-read 150-cycle Illumina NextSeq 550 flow cell. From the authors' description of their analysis: Because the immunoSEQ output held only junctional sequences and lacked quality scores, the filtering could not match the filtering applied to full-length reads. Sequences were annotated with PyIR, a Python wrapper for IgBLAST v1.9, using IMGT germline references to assign V/J genes and CDR3. Reads were filtered out if the reads had weak V/J assignments (E-value above 1e-6), no CDR3, stop codons, out-of-frame junctions, or ambiguous translated residues. V3J clonotypes were defined as sequences sharing an identical inferred V gene, J gene, and CDR3 amino acid sequence. Percentage overlap between repertoires was computed as shared unique clonotypes divided by the size of the smaller repertoire. Richness of each repertoire was evaluated using RTK rarefaction, the Chao1 estimator, and Recon v2.1 estimates of unobserved clonotypes. Generation probabilities for all TCRbeta clonotypes obtained by the gDNA method from several donors were computed using OLGA. Drawn from immuneACCESS, this table holds only the in-frame rearrangements with V and J called that TCRdb kept. Clones are partly lost; checked studies trace under half to an unresolved V gene and leave the rest unexplained. That table supplies the V and J calls and clone size; D and trimming were determined from the DNA. In this sample the table shows about 680,000 clones, 73% of which occur a single time. The ten top clones hold more than 1.5% of the sample.

The germline V gene yields SGHRS for CDR1 and YFSETQ for CDR2. Including cysteine and phenylalanine, the CDR3 has 14 amino acids. Just CDR3 DNA is preserved here, 42 bases in frame from base 1. For this chain, trimming is 4 bases at the V end and 8 bases at the J end, and the number of junction bases without a gene match is 6. Healthy HIV-negative adults with no recently reported acute infections or vaccinations were included as donors. Only Caucasian adults living in Nashville, Tennessee, USA were represented among the donors. Magnetic negative selection was used to enrich CD4+ T cells, after which naive cells were positively selected on CD45RA and the negative fraction became the memory subset. Blood was obtained by leukapheresis, after which PBMCs were separated by Ficoll-Histopaque density gradient centrifugation and cryopreserved in liquid nitrogen vapor phase. Analytical flow cytometry was used to check the purity and quantity of every magnetically sorted T cell population. Each sorted fraction had its genomic DNA isolated and then quantified by UV absorbance on a Nanodrop 2000c.

As for this clone: Its antigen specificity is not known. It has no much larger one-base neighbor in the sample; base qualities were not kept. This specimen includes other DNA sequences encoding the same CDR3.

The study at large found these results: Pairwise subsampling led to the expectation that sequencing depth would affect the degree of clonotype sharing among donors. Sharing across several donors was observed for about 5% of naive CD4, about 4% of naive CD8, 2% to 2.5% of memory CD4, and approximately 0.41% of memory CD8 clonotypes. Only blood was sampled, and tissue TCR repertoires likely differ from those in blood. Rarefaction of sorted-subset datasets indicated incomplete sequencing despite the large sequencing depth. The genetic and exposure-history diversity represented was limited by the small number of donors. Naive subsets generally had larger estimated clonotype richness than memory subsets did. Clonotypes shared by all four sorted-subset donors showed higher generation probabilities than non-shared clonotypes.

The receptor's source is a woman in her thirties in good health. Material for sequencing was memory CD4+ T cells sorted from blood. In light of the paper, this sample's cell subset or site label describes: CD45RA-negative fraction. The chain is made from TRBV5-1 and TRBJ1-2; TRBD1 agrees with 12 junctional bases. The CDR3 region reads CASSLGQGAYGYTF. At the DNA level, the sequence is TGCGCCAGCAGCCTGGGACAGGGGGCGTACGGCTACACCTTC.